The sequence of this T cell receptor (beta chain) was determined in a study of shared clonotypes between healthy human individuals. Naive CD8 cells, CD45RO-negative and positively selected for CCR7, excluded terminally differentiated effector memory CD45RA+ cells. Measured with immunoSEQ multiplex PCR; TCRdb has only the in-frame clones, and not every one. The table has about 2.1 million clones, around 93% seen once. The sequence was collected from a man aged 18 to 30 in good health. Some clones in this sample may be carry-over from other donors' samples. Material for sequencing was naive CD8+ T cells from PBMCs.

Here the CDR3 reads CASSLEGRSNTEAFF. For the CDR3, the DNA is TGTGCCAGCAGTTTAGAGGGCAGGTCGAACACTGAAGCTTTCTTT. The rearrangement joins TRBV27 to TRBJ1-1; D remains ambiguous. The V end lost 2 bases, the J end lost 1 base, and 11 bases lay between the germline ends. This CDR3 comprises 15 residues. Germline V gene lookup returns CDR1 MNHEY and CDR2 SMNVEV (reference sequence).